These 20 T cell receptor beta chains originate from one sample sequenced in a study of T-cell memory formation after mild COVID-19. TCRdb recomputed calls from the 5' RACE reads with MiXCR, one row per CDR3 protein. The table records under 90,000 distinct CDR3 sequences, 11% to 15% of them present only once. The sequenced sample was PBMCs or a T cell subset sorted from them (not recorded which). The origin of the receptors is an adult woman who had mild COVID-19 (a few samples of this study predate the infection). Cell type and time point are not known.

This clonotype was recorded many times. The gene calls are TRBV2 and TRBJ2-5; D unclear. The CDR3 contains 16 residues. V was cut by 3 bases and J by 4 bases, with 18 bases left in between. CDR1 and CDR2 from the germline V gene are SNHLY and FYNNEI. CDR3 sequence (DNA): TGTGCCAGCAGTGAGGACCCAGGACCTGGATTAGAGACCCAGTACTTC. It specifies CASSEDPGPGLETQYF.

Many counts were recorded for this clonotype. The chain links TRBV7-6 to TRBJ2-5, with 9 bases lining up with TRBD2. The CDR3 sequence is 16 residues long. Per the germline V gene, CDR1 is SGHVS and CDR2 is FNYEAQ. V lost 7 bases to trimming and J lost 2 bases; unmatched junction nucleotides: 11. In DNA form, the CDR3 reads TGTGCCAGCACCCAATGGGCTAGCGGGGCTCAAGAGACCCAGTACTTC. It encodes CASTQWASGAQETQYF.

In its sample, this clonotype was seen a few times. The chain is built from TRBV12-3 or TRBV12-4 and TRBJ2-7, with D maybe TRBD1 (5 bases). Deletions cut 3 bases from V and 3 bases from J, with 15 bases between. CDR3 length: 15 amino acids. CDR3 region: CASSFFAGISYEQYF. The CDR3 region has the DNA TGTGCCAGCAGTTTTTTCGCAGGGATAAGCTACGAGCAGTACTTC.

This clonotype was counted many times. The genes are TRBV20-1 and TRBJ2-1; D possibly matches TRBD1 or TRBD2 (5 bases each). Germline V CDR1 and CDR2: DFQATT, SNEGSKA (reference sequence). V was clipped by 6 bases and J by 2 bases, with 17 bases between them. CDR3 size: 15 residues. DNA of the CDR3: TGCAGTGCATCGAAGGGGCTAGCCCCCTACAATGAGCAGTTCTTC. This sequence encodes CSASKGLAPYNEQFF.

The chain combines TRBV7-6 with TRBJ1-1, with a tentative D call TRBD1 (5 bases). V was cut by 5 bases and J by 7 bases, with 11 bases left in between. The CDR3 is made up of 12 amino acids. Germline-derived CDR1 and CDR2 are SGHVS and FNYEAQ. DNA for the CDR3: TGTGCCAGCAGCCTCCAGGGAGGTGAAGCTTTCTTT. Translated: CASSLQGGEAFF.

This clonotype was seen a few times. The chain uses TRBV20-1 and TRBJ2-4; D unresolved. V lost 6 bases and J lost 0, with 21 bases in between. The CDR3 length is 17 residues. Germline V gene sequence: CDR1 DFQATT, CDR2 SNEGSKA (reference sequence). CDR3 residues: CSADDSSHPLAKNIQYF. CDR3 sequence (DNA): TGCAGTGCCGACGACTCGTCCCACCCGTTAGCCAAAAACATTCAGTACTTC.

This clonotype was recorded at least ten times. This chain joins TRBV30 and TRBJ2-7; TRBD2 aligns across 11 bases. V trimming: 8 bases; J trimming: 13 bases; junction bases outside the gene matches: 19. CDR3 length: 14 residues. Germline values: CDR1 GTSNPN, CDR2 SVGIG (reference sequence). The CDR3 nucleotides read TGTGCCGGTAATCTGGGGACTAGCGGCGTGGATGGTTACTTC. This codes for CAGNLGTSGVDGYF.

The chain combines TRBV20-1 with TRBJ2-1; 7 nucleotides agree with TRBD2. The germline gives CDR1 DFQATT, CDR2 SNEGSKA (reference sequence). Trimming cost V 6 bases and J 0 bases; bases outside gene matches: 8. The CDR3 sequence is 15 residues long. DNA of the CDR3: TGCAGTGCACCTGGGGAGGGAAGCTCCTACAATGAGCAGTTCTTC. Its translation is CSAPGEGSSYNEQFF.

This clonotype was seen a few times. This sequence joins TRBV29-1 and TRBJ2-7; a weak D match, TRBD1 (5 bases). The CDR3 is made up of 13 amino acids. V gave up 7 bases and J gave up 0 bases, with 13 bases separating them. Germline lookup yields CDR1 SQVTM and CDR2 ANQGSEA. The CDR3, as DNA: TGCAGCGCTTACGACAGTAGCTCCTACGAGCAGTACTTC. This gives the protein CSAYDSSSYEQYF.

This clonotype is judged medium-sized (0.01 to 0.1%). The genes are TRBV11-3 and TRBJ2-7, with TRBD2 matching 12 bases. The CDR3 length is 17 residues. Germline V gene data show CDR1 as SGHNT and CDR2 as YENEEA. V gave up 5 bases and J gave up 3 bases; unmatched junction bases: 11. The DNA for the CDR3 is TGTGCCAGCAGCCACGGCCTAGCGGGAGGGCCAGGCTACGAGCAGTACTTC. Translation gives CASSHGLAGGPGYEQYF.

This clonotype appeared many times. The V and J genes are TRBV20-1 and TRBJ2-1; tentative D call: TRBD2 (6 bases). The CDR3 has 15 amino acids. CDR1 DFQATT and CDR2 SNEGSKA come from the germline V gene (reference sequence). The V gene lost 5 bases and the J gene lost 4 bases, with 18 bases spanning the gap. The CDR3 DNA follows: TGCAGTGCTCGCCACCGGGAGCGGCCTTACAATGAGCAGTTCTTC. Residues: CSARHRERPYNEQFF.

The chain employs TRBV15 and TRBJ2-7; 9 bases match TRBD2. Per germline, CDR1 LNHNV and CDR2 YYDKDF (reference sequence). The CDR3 extends over 16 amino acids. The V gene end was trimmed by 0 bases and the J gene end by 3 bases; junction bases not matched to a gene: 6. The CDR3: CATSRDSGGGDYEQYF. The CDR3 coding sequence is TGTGCCACCAGCAGAGATAGCGGCGGGGGGGACTACGAGCAGTACTTC.

V gene TRBV12-3 or TRBV12-4 combines with J gene TRBJ1-1; 8 nucleotides align to TRBD1. After removal of 5 bases from V and 1 base from J, the junction contained 9 bases not matched to a gene. The CDR3 length is 16 residues. Here the CDR3 reads CASSITFRGPNTEAFF. DNA of the CDR3: TGTGCCAGCAGTATCACCTTCAGGGGGCCGAACACTGAAGCTTTCTTT.

This clonotype was found a few times. This sequence joins TRBV24-1 and TRBJ2-5; D is possibly TRBD1 (5 bases). There are 15 residues in the CDR3. Deletions cut 1 base from V and 5 bases from J, with 13 bases between. CDR1 is KGHDR and CDR2 is SFDVKD in the germline V gene. The CDR3 DNA reads TGTGCCACCAGTGATTTTAAGGGGATGGGGGAGACCCAGTACTTC. As protein: CATSDFKGMGETQYF.

J is TRBJ2-1 and V is TRBV7-3; maybe TRBD2 (6 bases). The CDR3 has 13 residues. Trimming cost V 5 bases and J 6 bases, with 11 bases left between them. The V gene's germline CDR1 is SGHTA and CDR2 FQGTGA. The CDR3 nucleotides are TGTGCCAGCAGCCCCGGGACTTCCAATGAGCAGTTCTTC. Translated: CASSPGTSNEQFF.

This clonotype was detected a few times. The chain uses TRBV7-9 and TRBJ1-5; D uncertain. There are 15 residues in the CDR3. V gave up 5 bases and J gave up 5 bases, with 16 bases separating them. The germline gives CDR1 SEHNR, CDR2 FQNEAQ (reference sequence). The CDR3 DNA follows: TGTGCCAGCAGCCCTCCGGGCGAAGGCTATCAGCCCCAGCATTTT. Protein: CASSPPGEGYQPQHF.

The chain has TRBV7-8 and TRBJ1-5, with a weak D call TRBD1 (6 bases). V lost 5 bases and J lost 2, with 13 bases in between. In germline, CDR1 is SGHVS, CDR2 FQNEAQ. The CDR3 is 15 residues long. The CDR3, as DNA: TGTGCCAGCAGCGCGGACAGACTGGGCAATCAGCCCCAGCATTTT. Translating gives CASSADRLGNQPQHF.

The CDR3 region has the DNA TGTGCCAGCAGCGCCGAGGAGATTAGCACAGATACGCAGTATTTT. Amino acid sequence: CASSAEEISTDTQYF. This chain uses TRBV9 with TRBJ2-3; D remains unclear. The V end lost 3 bases, the J end lost 0 bases, and 11 bases lay between the germline ends. This CDR3 has 15 amino acids. Germline loops: CDR1 SGDLS, CDR2 YYNGEE.

This clonotype was recorded only once. The chain joins TRBV24-1 to TRBJ2-7, with D unresolved. This CDR3 region has 15 residues. The ends were cut back, 1 base at V and 5 bases at J, with 14 bases in the middle. From germline, CDR1 is KGHDR and CDR2 SFDVKD. CDR3 DNA sequence: TGTGCCACCAGTGATTTCGGCCAGTCGGGCCACGAGCAGTACTTC. This translates into CATSDFGQSGHEQYF.

This clonotype was seen many times. This rearrangement joins TRBV20-1 to TRBJ2-1, with 11 bases aligning to TRBD2. CDR3 length: 18 amino acids. V was pared by 3 bases and J by 0 bases, with 10 bases of the junction left unmatched. Germline V gives CDR1 DFQATT, CDR2 SNEGSKA (reference sequence). The CDR3 sequence: CSASPGLAGDFSYNEQFF. For the CDR3, the DNA is TGCAGTGCTAGCCCCGGACTAGCGGGCGATTTCTCCTACAATGAGCAGTTCTTC.